This entry features one T cell receptor beta chain sequence. The antigen is undetermined. The sample is drawn from a study of T cell responses to AZD1222 COVID-19 vaccine. Study-level points and caveats: The donor cohort was predominantly white British with a female majority, and clonal diversity may have been underestimated. Spike-specific TCRs gained breadth and depth after people received two AZD1222 doses.

Clones were sequenced by immunoSEQ multiplex PCR, and TCRdb holds only the in-frame ones, with some missing. The data hold about 140,000 clones, with approximately 90% observed a single time. The germline CDR1 and CDR2 sequences are MNHEY and SVGAGI. V was trimmed by 4 bases and J by 5 bases, leaving 15 bases between them. The CDR3 has 14 amino acids. The chain uses TRBV6-5 and TRBJ2-7; D remains unclear. The TCR was taken from an adult who received the AZD1222 COVID-19 vaccine. Sequencing was performed on peripheral blood, taken 28 days after the second AZD1222 dose. The CDR3 sequence is CASSSDPSANEQYF. The CDR3 DNA follows: TGTGCCAGCAGTTCCGACCCCTCGGCCAACGAGCAGTACTTC.